Listed here are 20 T cell receptor beta chains from one sample, sequenced in a study of T-cell memory formation after mild COVID-19. TCRdb re-called the 5' RACE reads with MiXCR, one entry per CDR3 protein. The repertoire holds about 180,000 distinct CDR3 sequences, roughly 20% seen once, with 3.5% to 5% in the top ten. Input material: PBMCs or a T cell subset sorted from them (not recorded which). These receptors all stem from a man aged 18 to 35 who had mild COVID-19 (a few samples of this study predate the infection). Cell type and time point are not known.

The V call is TRBV7-2, the J call TRBJ2-5; TRBD2 matches 9 bases. The CDR3 is 16 amino acids. Germline V CDR1 and CDR2: SGHTA, FQGNSA. With 5 bases clipped from V and 7 bases from J, the junction kept 14 bases outside the gene matches. The CDR3 DNA sequence: TGTGCCAGCAGCCAGGGCGGAGCGGGGGGCACCGGGACCCAGTACTTC. This codes for CASSQGGAGGTGTQYF. Full variable domain (rest looked up from reference TRBV7-2 and TRBJ2-5): GAGVSQSPSNKVTEKGKDVELRCDPISGHTALYWYRQSLGQGLEFLIYFQGNSAPDKSGLPSDRFSAERTGGSVSTLTIQRTQQEDSAVYLCASSQGGAGGTGTQYFGPGTRLLVL.

This clonotype was picked up a small number of times. The genes are TRBV9 and TRBJ1-1; a possible D gene is TRBD1 (5 bases). In germline, CDR1 is SGDLS, CDR2 YYNGEE. V was cut by 0 bases and J by 10 bases, with 13 bases left in between. The length of the CDR3 is 13 residues. CDR3 protein: CASSVGHLGGAFF. The CDR3, as DNA: TGTGCCAGCAGCGTAGGACACCTGGGGGGAGCTTTCTTT. The full variable domain, in which reference TRBV9 and TRBJ1-1 provide the parts outside the CDR3, is DSGVTQTPKHLITATGQRVTLRCSPRSGDLSVYWYQQSLDQGLQFLIQYYNGEERAKGNILERFSAQQFPDLHSELNLSSLELGDSALYFCASSVGHLGGAFFGQGTRLTVV.

This clonotype has more than one count but fewer than ten. This rearrangement joins TRBV5-1 to TRBJ2-7; TRBD1 is a possible D gene (6 bases). The CDR3 is 16 amino acids. Trimming cost V 5 bases and J 0 bases, with 18 bases left between them. Germline CDR1 SGHRS, CDR2 YFSETQ. DNA of the CDR3: TGCGCCAGCAGATTAACAGGGAGAGCCGACTCCTACGAGCAGTACTTC. It is translated as CASRLTGRADSYEQYF.

A word on this clonotype: Mismatch with germline at one junction end may stem from a read error. V gene TRBV20-1 combines with J gene TRBJ2-3, with D unclear. Germline CDR1 reads DFQATT; CDR2 reads SNEGSKA (reference sequence). CDR3 length equals 11 residues. The CDR3 loop reads CSATLSAYRLF. CDR3 DNA sequence: TGCAGTGCTACTCTATCCGCCTATCGGCTCTTT.

This clonotype was found a few times. The chain combines TRBV3-1 with TRBJ1-1, with 8 bases matching TRBD1. Germline-derived CDR1 and CDR2 are LGHDT and YNNKEL (reference sequence). The V segment lost 4 bases and the J segment 11 bases; nucleotides outside the gene matches: 12. This CDR3 has 14 residues. CDR3 nucleotides: TGTGCCAGCAGCCCACAAATTGAGACAGGGGCCGCTTTCTTT. This encodes CASSPQIETGAAFF.

J is TRBJ1-2 and V is TRBV5-1; D may be TRBD1 (5 bases). The CDR3 has 12 amino acids. CDR1 and CDR2 (germline): SGHRS, YFSETQ. V was pared by 2 bases and J by 8 bases, with 10 bases between. In nucleotides, the CDR3 is TGCGCCAGCAGCTTCCCGGGGGACGGCTACACCTTC. Translation: CASSFPGDGYTF.

CDR3 nucleotide sequence: TGTGCCAGCAGCGTTCGGGACATTGCTTACACTGAAGCTTTCTTT. This gives the protein CASSVRDIAYTEAFF. The rearrangement joins TRBV9 to TRBJ1-1; the D gene is possibly TRBD1 (6 bases). The germline V gene has CDR1 SGDLS and CDR2 YYNGEE. V lost 2 bases and J lost 3, with 14 bases in between. This CDR3 region has 15 residues.

The rearrangement links TRBV6-4 to TRBJ1-4, with a tentative D call TRBD1 (6 bases). The germline gives CDR1 MRHNA, CDR2 SNTAGT. V was trimmed by 7 bases and J by 9 bases, leaving 18 bases between them. The CDR3 runs to 14 residues. The CDR3 bases are TGTGCCAGCACCGACAGGCAGCTTCTAAAAAAACTGTTTTTT. As protein: CASTDRQLLKKLFF.

This clonotype was observed a handful of times. The J gene is TRBJ1-5, the V gene TRBV23-1; 12 bases fit TRBD1. TRBV23-1 is marked as an open reading frame, function uncertain. V lost 8 bases, J lost 5 bases, and 7 bases stayed unmatched. The CDR3 is 15 amino acids. CDR3 nucleotides: TGCGCCAGCGCTCCGGGACAGGGGGCACATCAGCCCCAGCATTTT. Encoded protein: CASAPGQGAHQPQHF.

The V gene is TRBV14, the J gene TRBJ2-3; D uncertain. Trimming removed 1 base from V and 0 bases from J, with 14 bases in between. Germline CDR1 and CDR2: SGHDN and FVKESK. This CDR3 contains 17 residues. The CDR3 protein is CASSQGWGKASTDTQYF. CDR3 bases: TGTGCCAGCAGCCAAGGTTGGGGAAAGGCTAGCACAGATACGCAGTATTTT.

The V gene is TRBV2, the J gene TRBJ1-3; 11 bases are shared with TRBD1. The CDR3 consists of 12 residues. The germline CDR1 and CDR2 sequences are SNHLY and FYNNEI. V was clipped by 10 bases and J by 9 bases; unmatched bases: 5. CDR3 DNA: TGTGCCACTCGAGGACAGGGGGCCACCATATATTTT. Amino acid sequence: CATRGQGATIYF.

V gene TRBV20-1 combines with J gene TRBJ2-3; 7 bases are a match to TRBD2. The CDR3 runs to 13 residues. CDR1 and CDR2 (germline): DFQATT, SNEGSKA (reference sequence). CDR3 bases: TGCAGCGCAAGGCGGGGGTCGCCAGATACGCAGTATTTT. Protein: CSARRGSPDTQYF.

This clonotype was seen a few times. The gene calls are TRBV5-1 and TRBJ2-4; tentatively, D is TRBD1 or TRBD2 (5 bases each). Germline CDR1 and CDR2: SGHRS and YFSETQ. The V end was cut by 1 base, the J end by 6 bases, with 17 bases between. The CDR3 consists of 16 residues. The CDR3 DNA is TGCGCCAGCAGCTTGCTGCCGGGGACGGAACTAAACATTCAGTACTTC. Amino acid sequence: CASSLLPGTELNIQYF.

The J gene is TRBJ2-5, the V gene TRBV7-3; 9 bases are shared with TRBD2. V lost 5 bases and J lost 4; bases outside the gene matches: 11. Germline V CDR1 and CDR2: SGHTA, FQGTGA. The CDR3 totals 16 residues. This CDR3 is CASSPRSGGNLETQYF. The CDR3 DNA reads TGTGCCAGCAGCCCCCGGAGCGGGGGGAACCTAGAGACCCAGTACTTC. Drawing the rest from reference TRBV7-3 and TRBJ2-5, the complete variable domain is GAGVSQTPSNKVTEKGKYVELRCDPISGHTALYWYRQSLGQGPEFLIYFQGTGAADDSGLPNDRFFAVRPEGSVSTLKIQRTERGDSAVYLCASSPRSGGNLETQYFGPGTRLLVL.

This clonotype came up many times. The chain links TRBV7-9 to TRBJ2-1; D ambiguous. This CDR3 contains 16 residues. Germline V gene data show CDR1 as SEHNR and CDR2 as FQNEAQ (reference sequence). The V end was cut by 1 base, the J end by 0 bases, with 10 bases between. The CDR3 region has the DNA TGTGCCAGCAGCTTAGTCTCCCTCAGCTCCTACAATGAGCAGTTCTTC. Its protein product is CASSLVSLSSYNEQFF.

The chain recombines TRBV11-2 with TRBJ2-7; D may be TRBD2 (6 bases). The CDR3 consists of 15 residues. V was trimmed by 2 bases and J by 2 bases, leaving 13 bases between them. Germline V gene data show CDR1 as SGHAT and CDR2 as FQNNGV. The CDR3 sequence: CASSLSRGSTYEQYV. The CDR3, as DNA: TGTGCCAGCAGCTTATCGCGGGGATCGACCTACGAGCAGTACGTC.

The chain has TRBV20-1 and TRBJ2-7, with 10 positions matching TRBD2. Germline V gene lookup returns CDR1 DFQATT and CDR2 SNEGSKA (reference sequence). Losses at the gene ends were 5 bases for V and 3 bases for J; bases not matched to a gene: 4. This CDR3 has 13 amino acids. The CDR3 spells CSAWTSGNYEQYF. CDR3 DNA: TGCAGTGCTTGGACTAGCGGAAACTACGAGCAGTACTTC.

V gene TRBV18 combines with J gene TRBJ1-5, with D perhaps matching TRBD1 (5 bases). Per germline, CDR1 KGHSH and CDR2 LQKENI. Trimming pared 2 bases from V and 6 bases from J, leaving 11 bases between. The length of the CDR3 is 14 residues. The CDR3 sequence is CASSPEAGSQPQHF. The CDR3 nucleotides are TGTGCCAGCTCACCAGAGGCAGGGAGTCAGCCCCAGCATTTT.

Only a few counts were recorded for this clonotype. V gene TRBV7-9 combines with J gene TRBJ2-3, with 8 bases identical to TRBD2. Per the germline V gene, CDR1 is SEHNR and CDR2 is FQNEAQ (reference sequence). The CDR3 has 14 amino acids. Trimming at V came to 7 bases and at J to 2 bases, leaving 5 bases not matched to a gene. CDR3 bases: TGTGCCAGCACGACTAGCGCAACCACAGATACGCAGTATTTT. Translation gives CASTTSATTDTQYF.

The gene calls are TRBV4-1 and TRBJ1-2; D ambiguous. The germline V gene encodes CDR1 MGHRA and CDR2 YSYEKL. Trimming stripped 0 bases from V and 2 bases from J, with 7 bases between. This CDR3 has 14 amino acids. CDR3 nucleotide sequence: TGCGCCAGCAGCCAAGAGTCATTCAACTATGGCTACACCTTC. Translation gives CASSQESFNYGYTF.